The clone carrying this T cell receptor beta chain was detected many times. Antigen unknown. TCRdb used MiXCR to reprocess the RACE reads, holding one entry per CDR3 protein. The table records 140,000 or so distinct CDR3 sequences, 12% of them present only once. These data originate in a study of human T cells and chemical hapten exposure. Study-level information: Alopecia areata, totalis or universalis was found in mostly female patients.

Indicated time point: patch test 2, 6 weeks after DPC sensitization. As to treatment: therapeutic diphenylcyclopropenone sensitization with weekly scalp DPC. The template was total RNA from unfractionated whole blood. Whole-study results and caveats: Expanded TCRs produced significantly more large CDR3 similarity clusters than controls did. Because all patients had alopecia, their immune responses might differ from healthy ones.

Sequenced here: whole blood, sampled in connection with sensitization to the hapten diphenylcyclopropenone (DPC). This receptor was taken from a woman aged 45 to 65 with alopecia areata. Some clones in this sample may be carry-over from other donors' samples.

The CDR3 DNA sequence: TGTGCCAGCAATACTAGATTGGGACGGGATGAGCAGTACTTC. The encoded protein is CASNTRLGRDEQYF. V is TRBV28 and J is TRBJ2-7, with D tentatively TRBD1 or TRBD2 (5 bases each). Per germline, CDR1 MDHEN and CDR2 SYDVKM. This CDR3 region has 14 residues. Between the trimmed V and J ends, which lost 7 bases and 7 bases, there was a span of 20 bases.